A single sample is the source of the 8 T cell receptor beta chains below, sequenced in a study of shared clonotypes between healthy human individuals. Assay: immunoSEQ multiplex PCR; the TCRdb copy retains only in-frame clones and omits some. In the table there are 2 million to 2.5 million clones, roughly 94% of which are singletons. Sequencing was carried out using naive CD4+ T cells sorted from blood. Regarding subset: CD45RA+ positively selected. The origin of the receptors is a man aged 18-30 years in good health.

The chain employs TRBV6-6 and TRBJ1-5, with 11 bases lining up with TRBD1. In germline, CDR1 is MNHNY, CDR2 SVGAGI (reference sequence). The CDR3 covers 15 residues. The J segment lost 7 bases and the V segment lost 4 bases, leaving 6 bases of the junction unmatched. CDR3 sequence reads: CASSFRTGGGQPQHF. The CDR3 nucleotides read TGTGCCAGCAGTTTCCGGACAGGGGGCGGACAGCCCCAGCATTTT.

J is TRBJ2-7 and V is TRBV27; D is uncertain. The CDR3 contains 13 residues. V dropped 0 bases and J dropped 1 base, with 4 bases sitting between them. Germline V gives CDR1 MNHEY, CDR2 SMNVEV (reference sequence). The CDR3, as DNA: TGTGCCAGCAGTTTATCAGTATCCTACGAGCAGTACTTC. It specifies CASSLSVSYEQYF.

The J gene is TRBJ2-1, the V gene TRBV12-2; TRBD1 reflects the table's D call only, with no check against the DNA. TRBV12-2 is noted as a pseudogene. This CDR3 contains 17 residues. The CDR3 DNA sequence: TGTGCAAGTCGCTCCCCACTCGGGCAGGGAAGGGGCAATGAGCAGTTCTTC. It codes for CASRSPLGQGRGNEQFF.

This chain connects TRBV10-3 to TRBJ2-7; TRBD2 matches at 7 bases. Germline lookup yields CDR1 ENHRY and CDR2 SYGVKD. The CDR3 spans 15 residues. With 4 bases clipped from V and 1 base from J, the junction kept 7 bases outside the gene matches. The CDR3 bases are TGTGCCATCAGTGCTTTGCGGGAGAAGTCCTACGAGCAGTACTTC. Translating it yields CAISALREKSYEQYF.

CDR3 protein: CASRSQGTYNEQFF. The CDR3 DNA follows: TGTGCCAGCAGATCACAGGGGACCTACAATGAGCAGTTCTTC. V gene TRBV6-6 combines with J gene TRBJ2-1; 7 bases match TRBD1. The CDR3 has 14 residues. V was pared by 6 bases and J by 2 bases, with 4 bases of the junction left unmatched. From germline, CDR1 is MNHNY and CDR2 SVGAGI (reference sequence).

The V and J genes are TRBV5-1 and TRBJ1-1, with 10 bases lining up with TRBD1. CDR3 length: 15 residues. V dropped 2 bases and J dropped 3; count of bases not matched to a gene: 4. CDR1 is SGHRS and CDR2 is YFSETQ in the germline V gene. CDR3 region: CASSFSTGGHTEAFF. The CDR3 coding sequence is TGCGCCAGCAGCTTCTCGACAGGGGGCCACACTGAAGCTTTCTTT.

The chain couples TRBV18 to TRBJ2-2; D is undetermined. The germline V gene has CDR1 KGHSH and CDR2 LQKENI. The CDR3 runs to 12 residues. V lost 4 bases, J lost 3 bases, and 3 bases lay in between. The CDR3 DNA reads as TGTGCCAGCTCACGCTACACCGGGGAGCTGTTTTTT. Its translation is CASSRYTGELFF.

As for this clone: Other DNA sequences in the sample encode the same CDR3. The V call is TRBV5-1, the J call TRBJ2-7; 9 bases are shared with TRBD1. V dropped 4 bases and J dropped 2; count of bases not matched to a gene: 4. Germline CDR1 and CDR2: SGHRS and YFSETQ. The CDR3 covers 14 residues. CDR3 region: CASSLRQGAYEQYF. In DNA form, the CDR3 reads TGCGCCAGCAGCCTCAGACAGGGGGCCTACGAGCAGTACTTC.